This TCR beta chain was profiled in a study of blood T cell repertoires in COVID-19. Measured with immunoSEQ multiplex PCR; TCRdb has only the in-frame clones, and not every one. Of some 180,000 clones listed, 70% to 90% are singletons. The germline gives CDR1 MNHEY, CDR2 SVGAGI. The CDR3 is 12 amino acids. V lost 5 bases to trimming and J lost 6 bases, with 11 bases between them. Sequenced material: peripheral blood. The sequence was obtained from a man in his 70s with active or convalescent COVID-19. The V call is TRBV6-5, the J call TRBJ2-7; D perhaps matches TRBD1 (5 bases). CDR3 in amino acids: CASSQDISEQYF. The CDR3 coding sequence is TGTGCCAGCAGTCAGGACATCTCCGAGCAGTACTTC.